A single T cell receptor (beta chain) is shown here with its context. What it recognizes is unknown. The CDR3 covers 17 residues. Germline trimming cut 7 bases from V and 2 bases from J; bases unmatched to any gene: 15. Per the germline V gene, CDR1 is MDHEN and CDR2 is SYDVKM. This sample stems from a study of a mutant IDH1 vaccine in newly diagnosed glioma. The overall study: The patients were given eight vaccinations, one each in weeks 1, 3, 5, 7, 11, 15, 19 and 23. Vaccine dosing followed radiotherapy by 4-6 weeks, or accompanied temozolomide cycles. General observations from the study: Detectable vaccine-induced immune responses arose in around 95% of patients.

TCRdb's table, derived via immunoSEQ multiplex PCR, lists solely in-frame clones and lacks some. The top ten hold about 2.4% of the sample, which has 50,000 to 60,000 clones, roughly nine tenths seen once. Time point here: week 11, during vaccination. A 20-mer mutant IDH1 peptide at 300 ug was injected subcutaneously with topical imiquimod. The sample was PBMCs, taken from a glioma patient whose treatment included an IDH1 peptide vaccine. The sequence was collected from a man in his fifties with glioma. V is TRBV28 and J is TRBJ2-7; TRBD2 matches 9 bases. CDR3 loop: CASNLSGRRGGTYEQYF. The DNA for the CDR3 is TGTGCCAGCAACCTGTCAGGGCGGCGGGGGGGCACCTACGAGCAGTACTTC. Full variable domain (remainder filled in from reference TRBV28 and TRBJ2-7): DVKVTQSSRYLVKRTGEKVFLECVQDMDHENMFWYRQDPGLGLRLIYFSYDVKMKEKGDIPEGYSVSREKKERFSLILESASTNQTSMYLCASNLSGRRGGTYEQYFGPGTRLTVT.